This T cell receptor (beta chain) was obtained from a study of vaccination effects on CD4 cells after COVID-19 (dated by TCRdb to between 2022 and 2023). Some background on the complete study: The ViraFEST assay stimulated PBMC with viral peptide pools and then used TCR sequencing to identify antigen-specific CD4+ T cell clonotypes by expansion. Samples were taken from three convalescent patients early (day +14) and late (day +241, +227, +161 respectively) after vaccination. Across the study, the median time from the second dose to post-vaccine sampling was 72 days (range 14 to 241). About 2.1 million PBMC per well were cultured in IMDM with roughly 5% human AB serum, about 9.4 IU/ml IL-2 and gentamicin, plus 10 ug/ml peptides. SARS-CoV-2 spike-specific CD4+ TCR repertoires from before and after mRNA vaccination were compared in COVID-19 convalescent patients and in infection-naive vaccine recipients. The full study included roughly 10 COVID-19 convalescent patients and several SARS-CoV-2-naive healthy vaccine recipients. In the study, cultures from other donors were sequenced using the Oncomine TCR Beta short-read assay on an Illumina iSeq 100. Overall study results and their limits: The study was limited by a small number of convalescent patients, and early post-infection timepoints were lacking. In convalescent patients, the post-vaccine spike-reactive repertoire was composed mainly of new vaccine-induced clones that were largely distinct from infection-induced clones. Marked clonal contraction was observed in both infection-induced and vaccine-induced clones at late post-vaccination timepoints, consistent with waning T cell responses.

After more than nine days of culture, CD4+ T cells were isolated with the EasySep CD4+ T cell isolation kit. Convalescent patients had PCR-confirmed SARS-CoV-2 infection between March and December 2020, before Alpha, Beta and Delta variants emerged in the United States. Each participant received two doses of an mRNA SARS-CoV-2 vaccine, either BNT162b2 or mRNA-1273. On days 3 and 7, half of the culture medium was replaced with fresh IL-2-containing medium. Unless noted otherwise, every peptide stimulation condition was grown in triplicate wells. PBMC were separated from whole blood using Ficoll-Paque Plus gradient centrifugation and were then either cryopreserved at -140C or used fresh. The QIAamp micro DNA kit was used to extract genomic DNA from the cultured CD4+ T cells. Library preparation employed the immunoSEQ multiplex PCR assay. DNA from the cultured, isolated CD4+ T cells was subjected to TCR beta CDR3 sequencing. The source study handled its data this way. Non-productive TCR sequences were removed, reads were trimmed to the CDR3 region, and CDR3s of at least 7 amino acids were retained. The MANAFEST web app was used to identify antigen-specific clonotypes by comparing expansion in peptide wells with expansion in reference cultures. To be called positive, a clone needed expansion at FDR<0.05 compared with the reference and with all other wells, an odds ratio greater than 5, and a frequency greater than 0.1% in two replicate wells. A clonotype was called cross-reactive if it was significantly expanded both in SARS-CoV-2 spike wells and in at least one common cold coronavirus spike condition. CDR3 similarity was assessed by Levenshtein distance using the stringdist R package, and unrooted trees were constructed with ape in R 3.6.1. TCRdb obtained this table from immuneACCESS and retained in-frame rearrangements with V and J assigned. These tables miss some clones; where compared with another copy, unresolved V genes account for less than half of the shortfall, and the remainder is unexplained. V and J calls and clone size come straight from that table; D and trimming were deduced from the DNA. Counted in this sample were nearly 35,000 clones; around 72% of them appeared once. The ten most abundant clones make up more than 6.5% of the sample.

Looking up the germline V gene (reference sequence) yields CDR1 SGHAT and CDR2 FQDESV. There are 16 amino acids in the CDR3, from cysteine to phenylalanine inclusive. CDR3 DNA only is kept here, 48 bases in frame from base 1. Relative to germline, V is 5 bases shorter and J is 1 base shorter, with 16 bases between their ends. The count of this clone is one. What this receptor recognizes is not known. No much larger clonotype is one base removed from it; base qualities were not supplied. The receptor was derived from a human donor who had a prior SARS-CoV-2 infection. Source: CD4+ T cells from PBMCs cultured without peptide, taken after COVID-19 vaccination. The rearranged segments are TRBV11-1 and TRBJ2-3, with an unclear D gene assignment. Here is the DNA: TGTGCCAGCAGCCGACTCGTGGGGTGGGGCACAGATACGCAGTATTTT. Translation gives CASSRLVGWGTDTQYF. Reference TRBV11-1 and TRBJ2-3 genes cover what lies past the CDR3, so the full variable domain is EAEVAQSPRYKITEKSQAVAFWCDPISGHATLYWYRQILGQGPELLVQFQDESVVDDSQLPKDRFSAERLKGVDSTLKIQPAELGDSAMYLCASSRLVGWGTDTQYFGPGTRLTVL.